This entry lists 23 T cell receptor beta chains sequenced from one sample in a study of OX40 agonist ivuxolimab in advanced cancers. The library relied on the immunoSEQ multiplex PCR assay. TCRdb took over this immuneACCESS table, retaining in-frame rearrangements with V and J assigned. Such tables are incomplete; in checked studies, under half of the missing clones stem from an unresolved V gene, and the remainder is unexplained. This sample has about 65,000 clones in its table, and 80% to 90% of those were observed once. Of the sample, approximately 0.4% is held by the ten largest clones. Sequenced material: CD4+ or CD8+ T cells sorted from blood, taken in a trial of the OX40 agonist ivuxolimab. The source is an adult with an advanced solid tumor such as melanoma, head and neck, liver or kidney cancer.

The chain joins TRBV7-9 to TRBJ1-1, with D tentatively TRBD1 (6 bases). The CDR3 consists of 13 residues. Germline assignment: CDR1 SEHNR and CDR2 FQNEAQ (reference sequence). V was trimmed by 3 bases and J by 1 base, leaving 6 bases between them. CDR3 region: CASSLTGNTEAFF. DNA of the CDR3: TGTGCCAGCAGCTTGACAGGGAACACTGAAGCTTTCTTT.

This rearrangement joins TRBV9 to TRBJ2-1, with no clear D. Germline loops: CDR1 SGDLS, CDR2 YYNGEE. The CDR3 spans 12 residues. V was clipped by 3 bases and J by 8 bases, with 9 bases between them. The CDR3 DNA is TGTGCCAGCAGCGAATTAGGTTATGAGCAGTTCTTC. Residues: CASSELGYEQFF. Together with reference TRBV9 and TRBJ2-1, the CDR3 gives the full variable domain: DSGVTQTPKHLITATGQRVTLRCSPRSGDLSVYWYQQSLDQGLQFLIQYYNGEERAKGNILERFSAQQFPDLHSELNLSSLELGDSALYFCASSELGYEQFFGPGTRLTVL.

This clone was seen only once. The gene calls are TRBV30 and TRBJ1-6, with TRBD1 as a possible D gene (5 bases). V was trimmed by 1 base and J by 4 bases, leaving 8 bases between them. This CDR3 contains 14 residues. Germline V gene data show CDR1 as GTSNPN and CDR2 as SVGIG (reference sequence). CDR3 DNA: TGTGCCTGGAGTGGGGGCGGTTATAATTCACCCCTCCACTTT. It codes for CAWSGGGYNSPLHF.

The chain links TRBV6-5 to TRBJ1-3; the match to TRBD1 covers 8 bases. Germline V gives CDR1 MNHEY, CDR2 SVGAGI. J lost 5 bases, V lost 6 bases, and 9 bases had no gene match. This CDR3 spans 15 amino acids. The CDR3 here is CASSWDGQGRNTIYF. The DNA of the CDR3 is TGTGCCAGCAGCTGGGACGGACAGGGAAGAAACACCATATATTTT.

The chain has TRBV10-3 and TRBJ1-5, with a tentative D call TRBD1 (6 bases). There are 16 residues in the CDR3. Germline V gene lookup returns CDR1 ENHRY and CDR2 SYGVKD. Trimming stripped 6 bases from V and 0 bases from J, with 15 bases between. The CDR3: CAISASDSDSNQPQHF. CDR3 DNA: TGTGCCATCAGCGCCTCGGACAGTGATAGCAATCAGCCCCAGCATTTT.

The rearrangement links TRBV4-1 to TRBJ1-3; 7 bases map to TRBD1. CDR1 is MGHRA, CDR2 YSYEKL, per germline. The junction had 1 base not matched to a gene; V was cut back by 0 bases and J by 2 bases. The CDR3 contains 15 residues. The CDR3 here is CASSQDQGAGNTIYF. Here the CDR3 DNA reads TGCGCCAGCAGCCAAGATCAGGGGGCTGGAAACACCATATATTTT.

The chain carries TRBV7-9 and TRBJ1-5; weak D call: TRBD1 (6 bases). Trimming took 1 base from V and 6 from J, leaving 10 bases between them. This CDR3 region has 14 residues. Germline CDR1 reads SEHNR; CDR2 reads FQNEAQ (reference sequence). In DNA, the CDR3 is TGTGCCAGCAGCTTAGACAGGGCTGGTCAGCCCCAGCATTTT. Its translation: CASSLDRAGQPQHF.

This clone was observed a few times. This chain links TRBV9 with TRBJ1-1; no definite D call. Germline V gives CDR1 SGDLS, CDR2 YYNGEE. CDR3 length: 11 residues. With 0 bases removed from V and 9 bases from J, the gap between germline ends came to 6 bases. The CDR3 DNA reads TGTGCCAGCAGCGTAGGGGAGCAAGCTTTCTTT. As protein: CASSVGEQAFF.

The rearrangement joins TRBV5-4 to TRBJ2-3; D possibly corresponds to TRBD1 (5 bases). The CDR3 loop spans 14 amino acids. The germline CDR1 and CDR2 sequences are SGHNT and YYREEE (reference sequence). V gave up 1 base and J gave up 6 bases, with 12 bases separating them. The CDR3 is CASSLRGGPDTQYF. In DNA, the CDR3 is TGTGCCAGCAGCTTGAGGGGCGGTCCGGATACGCAGTATTTT.

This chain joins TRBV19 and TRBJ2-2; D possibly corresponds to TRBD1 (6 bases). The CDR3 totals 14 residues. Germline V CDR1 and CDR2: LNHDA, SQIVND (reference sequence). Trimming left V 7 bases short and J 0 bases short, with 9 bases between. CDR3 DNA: TGTGCCAGTACCCAGGGGACGAACACCGGGGAGCTGTTTTTT. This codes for CASTQGTNTGELFF.

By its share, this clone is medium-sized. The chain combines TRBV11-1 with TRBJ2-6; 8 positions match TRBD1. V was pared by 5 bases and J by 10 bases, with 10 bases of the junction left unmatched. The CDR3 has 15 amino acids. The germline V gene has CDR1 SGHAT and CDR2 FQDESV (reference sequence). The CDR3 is CASSPRTGTYNVLTF. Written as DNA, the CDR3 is TGTGCCAGCAGCCCGAGGACAGGGACATATAACGTCCTGACTTTC.

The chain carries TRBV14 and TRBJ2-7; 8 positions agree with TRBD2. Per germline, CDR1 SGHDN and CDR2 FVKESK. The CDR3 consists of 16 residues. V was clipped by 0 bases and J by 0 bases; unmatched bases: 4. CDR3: CASSQDPGLGSYEQYF. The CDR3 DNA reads TGTGCCAGCAGCCAAGACCCGGGACTAGGCTCCTACGAGCAGTACTTC.

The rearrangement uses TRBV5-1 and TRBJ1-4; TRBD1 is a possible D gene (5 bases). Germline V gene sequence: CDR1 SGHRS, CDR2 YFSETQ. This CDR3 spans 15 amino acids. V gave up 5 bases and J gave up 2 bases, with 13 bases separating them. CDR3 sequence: CASRFQGGTNEKLFF. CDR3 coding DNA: TGCGCCAGCAGATTCCAGGGTGGCACTAATGAAAAACTGTTTTTT.

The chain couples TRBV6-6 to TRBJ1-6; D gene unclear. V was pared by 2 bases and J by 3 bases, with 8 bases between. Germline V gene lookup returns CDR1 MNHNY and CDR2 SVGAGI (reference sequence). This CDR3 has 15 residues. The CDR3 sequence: CASSYVRNYNSPLHF. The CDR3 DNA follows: TGTGCCAGCAGTTACGTTCGGAACTATAATTCACCCCTCCACTTT.

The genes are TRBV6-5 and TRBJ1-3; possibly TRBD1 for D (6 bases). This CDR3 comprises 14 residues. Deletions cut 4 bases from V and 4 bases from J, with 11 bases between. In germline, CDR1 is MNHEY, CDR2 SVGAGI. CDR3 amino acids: CASSSSDSGNTIYF. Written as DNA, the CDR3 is TGTGCCAGCAGTTCCTCGGACAGCGGAAACACCATATATTTT.

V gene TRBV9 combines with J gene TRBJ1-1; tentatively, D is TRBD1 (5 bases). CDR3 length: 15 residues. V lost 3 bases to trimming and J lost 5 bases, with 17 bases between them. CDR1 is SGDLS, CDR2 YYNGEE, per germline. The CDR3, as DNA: TGTGCCAGCAGCGCGGGACGGCCTACGAGGACTGAAGCTTTCTTT. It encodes CASSAGRPTRTEAFF.

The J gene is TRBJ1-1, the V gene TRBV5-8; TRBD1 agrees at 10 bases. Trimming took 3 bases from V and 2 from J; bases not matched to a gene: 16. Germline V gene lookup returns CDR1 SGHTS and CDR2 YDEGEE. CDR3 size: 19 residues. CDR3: CASSWDRGTHVKSNTEAFF. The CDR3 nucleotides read TGTGCCAGCAGCTGGGACAGGGGCACCCACGTGAAAAGTAACACTGAAGCTTTCTTT.

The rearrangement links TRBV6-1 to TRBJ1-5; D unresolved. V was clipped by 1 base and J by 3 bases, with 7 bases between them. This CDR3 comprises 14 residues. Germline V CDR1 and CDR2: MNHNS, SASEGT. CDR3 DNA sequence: TGTGCCAGCAGTGAAGGGATCAACAATCAGCCCCAGCATTTT. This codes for CASSEGINNQPQHF.

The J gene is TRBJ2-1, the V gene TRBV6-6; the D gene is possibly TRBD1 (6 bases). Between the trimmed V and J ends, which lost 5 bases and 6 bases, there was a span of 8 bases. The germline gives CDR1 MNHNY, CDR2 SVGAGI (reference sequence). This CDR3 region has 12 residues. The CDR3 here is CASSLQGNEQFF. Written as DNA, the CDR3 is TGTGCCAGCAGTCTACAGGGCAATGAGCAGTTCTTC.

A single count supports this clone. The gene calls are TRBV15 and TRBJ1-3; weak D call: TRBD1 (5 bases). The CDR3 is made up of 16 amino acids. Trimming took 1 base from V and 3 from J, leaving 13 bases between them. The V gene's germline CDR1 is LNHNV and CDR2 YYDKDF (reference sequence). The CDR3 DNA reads TGTGCCACCAGCAGAGCACCCCAGGGCGGTGGAAACACCATATATTTT. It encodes CATSRAPQGGGNTIYF.

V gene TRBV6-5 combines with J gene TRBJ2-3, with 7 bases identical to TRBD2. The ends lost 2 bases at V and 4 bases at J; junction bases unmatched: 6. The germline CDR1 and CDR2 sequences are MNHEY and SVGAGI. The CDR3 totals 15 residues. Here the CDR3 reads CASSYGRGDSDTQYF. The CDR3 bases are TGTGCCAGCAGTTACGGGAGGGGCGACTCAGATACGCAGTATTTT.

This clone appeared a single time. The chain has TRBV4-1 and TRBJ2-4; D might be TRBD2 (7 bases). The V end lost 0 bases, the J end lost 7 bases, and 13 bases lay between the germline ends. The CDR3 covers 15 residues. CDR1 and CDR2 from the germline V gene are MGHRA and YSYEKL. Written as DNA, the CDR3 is TGCGCCAGCAGCCAAGATCGGGGGGCGCTGAACATTCAGTACTTC. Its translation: CASSQDRGALNIQYF.

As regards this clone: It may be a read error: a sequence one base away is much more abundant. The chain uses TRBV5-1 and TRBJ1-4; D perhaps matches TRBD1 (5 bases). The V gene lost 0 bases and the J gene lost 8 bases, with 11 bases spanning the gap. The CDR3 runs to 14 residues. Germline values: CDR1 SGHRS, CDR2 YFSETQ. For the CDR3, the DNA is TGCGCCAGCAGCTTGGGTGGGGCAGAGGAAAAACTGTTTTTT. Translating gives CASSLGGAEEKLFF.